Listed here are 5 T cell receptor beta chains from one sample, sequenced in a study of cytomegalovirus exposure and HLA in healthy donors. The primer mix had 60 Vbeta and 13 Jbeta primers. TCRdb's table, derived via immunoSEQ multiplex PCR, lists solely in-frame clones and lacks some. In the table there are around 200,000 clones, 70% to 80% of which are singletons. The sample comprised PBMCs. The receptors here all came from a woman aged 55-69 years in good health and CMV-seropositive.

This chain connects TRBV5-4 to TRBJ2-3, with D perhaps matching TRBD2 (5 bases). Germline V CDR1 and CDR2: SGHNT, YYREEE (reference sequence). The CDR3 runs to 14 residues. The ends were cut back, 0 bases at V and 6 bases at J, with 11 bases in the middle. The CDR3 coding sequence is TGTGCCAGCAGCTTGGGAGGGTTCGGGGATACGCAGTATTTT. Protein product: CASSLGGFGDTQYF.

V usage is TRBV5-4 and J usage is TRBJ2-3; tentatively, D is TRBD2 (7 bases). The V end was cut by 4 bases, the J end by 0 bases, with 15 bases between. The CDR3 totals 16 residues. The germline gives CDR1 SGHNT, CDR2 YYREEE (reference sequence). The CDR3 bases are TGTGCCAGCAGCCCCGGGGGCGGGGGTAGCACAGATACGCAGTATTTT. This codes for CASSPGGGGSTDTQYF.

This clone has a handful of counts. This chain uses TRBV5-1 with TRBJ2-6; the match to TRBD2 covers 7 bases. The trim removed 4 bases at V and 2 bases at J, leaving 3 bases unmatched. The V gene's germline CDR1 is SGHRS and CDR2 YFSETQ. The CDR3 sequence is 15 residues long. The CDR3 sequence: CASSPGGAGANVLTF. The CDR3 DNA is TGCGCCAGCAGCCCGGGGGGAGCTGGGGCCAACGTCCTGACTTTC.

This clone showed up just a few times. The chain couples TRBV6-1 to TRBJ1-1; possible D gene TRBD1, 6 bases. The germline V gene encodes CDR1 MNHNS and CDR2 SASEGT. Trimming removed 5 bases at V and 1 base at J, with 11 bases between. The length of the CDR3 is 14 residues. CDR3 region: CASSNLQGNTEAFF. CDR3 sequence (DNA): TGTGCCAGCAGTAACCTACAGGGGAACACTGAAGCTTTCTTT.

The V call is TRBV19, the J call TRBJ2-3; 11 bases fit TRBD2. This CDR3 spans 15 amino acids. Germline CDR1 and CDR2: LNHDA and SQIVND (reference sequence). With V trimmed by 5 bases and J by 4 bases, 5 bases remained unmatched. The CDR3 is CASSFLLAGADTQYF. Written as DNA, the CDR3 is TGTGCCAGTAGTTTTTTACTAGCGGGGGCAGATACGCAGTATTTT.